The 32 T cell receptor beta chains listed next were all sequenced from one sample in a study of cytomegalovirus exposure and HLA in healthy donors. The study ran its PCR with 60 Vbeta and 13 Jbeta primers. Some clones are missing from TCRdb's copy, which holds only in-frame ones; the method was immunoSEQ multiplex PCR. The sample lists around 130,000 clones, roughly four fifths occurring once. Sequences were obtained from PBMCs. The receptors come from a boy aged 2-15 years in good health and CMV-seronegative.

The chain is built from TRBV4-1 and TRBJ2-4; 13 bases are a match to TRBD2. V dropped 2 bases and J dropped 1; count of bases not matched to a gene: 14. Germline loops: CDR1 MGHRA, CDR2 YSYEKL. The CDR3 contains 21 residues. CDR3 nucleotides: TGCGCCAGCAGCCAATTTAGACTAGCGGGAGGTTCCTCTCTGGCCAAAAACATTCAGTACTTC. Its translation is CASSQFRLAGGSSLAKNIQYF.

V gene TRBV6-5 combines with J gene TRBJ1-2; 8 bases are shared with TRBD1. Trimming cost V 4 bases and J 4 bases; bases outside gene matches: 8. CDR1 and CDR2 (germline): MNHEY, SVGAGI. This CDR3 region has 15 residues. CDR3 in amino acids: CASSLRQGAIYGYTF. In DNA form, the CDR3 reads TGTGCCAGCAGTTTGAGGCAGGGGGCGATCTATGGCTACACCTTC.

The chain combines TRBV13 with TRBJ1-2; maybe TRBD1 (6 bases). V lost 5 bases, J lost 7 bases, and 20 bases lay in between. CDR1 and CDR2 from the germline V gene are PRHDT and FYEKMQ (reference sequence). This CDR3 has 15 residues. CDR3 residues: CASSTAQGILVGYTF. CDR3 DNA: TGTGCCAGCAGCACAGCACAGGGTATCTTGGTTGGCTACACCTTC.

This chain connects TRBV5-1 to TRBJ1-6; D may be TRBD1 (5 bases). The CDR3 runs to 18 residues. With 3 bases removed from V and 0 bases from J, the gap between germline ends came to 16 bases. Germline CDR1 reads SGHRS; CDR2 reads YFSETQ. CDR3 DNA sequence: TGCGCCAGCAGCTACACTATCGGGGGAAACTCCTATAATTCACCCCTCCACTTT. Its translation: CASSYTIGGNSYNSPLHF.

This rearrangement joins TRBV5-6 to TRBJ2-2; 14 bases agree with TRBD2. Germline lookup yields CDR1 SGHDT and CDR2 YYEEEE. The CDR3 is 17 amino acids. V lost 4 bases and J lost 6; bases outside the gene matches: 8. In nucleotides, the CDR3 is TGTGCCAGCAGCCTGGGGACTAGCGGGGGAGGTTCCGGGGAGCTGTTTTTT. Encoded protein: CASSLGTSGGGSGELFF. The entire variable domain, with the rest obtained from reference TRBV5-6 and TRBJ2-2, is as follows: DAGVTQSPTHLIKTRGQQVTLRCSPKSGHDTVSWYQQALGQGPQFIFQYYEEEERQRGNFPDRFSGHQFPNYSSELNVNALLLGDSALYLCASSLGTSGGGSGELFFGEGSRLTVL.

The V call is TRBV18, the J call TRBJ1-1; D remains unclear. Germline CDR1 reads KGHSH; CDR2 reads LQKENI. This CDR3 is built from 13 residues. V was trimmed by 5 bases and J by 5 bases, leaving 12 bases between them. CDR3 residues: CASSSPTRTEAFF. The DNA of the CDR3 is TGTGCCAGCTCATCCCCGACGAGGACTGAAGCTTTCTTT.

V and J are TRBV5-8 and TRBJ2-3; a possible D gene is TRBD2 (5 bases). V dropped 2 bases and J dropped 8 bases, with 12 bases sitting between them. The CDR3 extends over 13 amino acids. The germline gives CDR1 SGHTS, CDR2 YDEGEE. The CDR3 DNA reads TGTGCCAGCAGCTTCATTGAGCGGACTACGCAGTATTTT. Translation gives CASSFIERTTQYF.

The rearrangement links TRBV5-4 to TRBJ1-2; D is uncertain. V was shortened by 3 bases and J by 6 bases, with 12 bases between the two germline ends. The CDR3 is 13 residues long. Germline V lookup: CDR1 SGHNT, CDR2 YYREEE (reference sequence). The CDR3 spells CASSWRMGDGYTF. The CDR3 region has the DNA TGTGCCAGCAGCTGGCGAATGGGCGATGGCTACACCTTC.

The rearrangement uses TRBV19 and TRBJ1-3; 12 bases are a match to TRBD1. V shed 5 bases and J 1 base; nucleotides not matched to a gene: 9. The CDR3 has 18 amino acids. CDR1 LNHDA and CDR2 SQIVND come from the germline V gene (reference sequence). CDR3 sequence (DNA): TGTGCCAGTAGTTACCGGGACAGGGGGCGAGCGTCTGGAAACACCATATATTTT. Its protein product is CASSYRDRGRASGNTIYF.

V is TRBV5-3 and J is TRBJ2-1, with TRBD2 as a possible D gene (6 bases). TRBV5-3 is an ORF, with its function uncertain. The CDR3 spans 16 residues. V was cut by 4 bases and J by 4 bases, with 18 bases left in between. The CDR3 DNA is TGTGCCAGAAGCCCGAACGCGGGGTGGTCATACAATGAGCAGTTCTTC. It yields the protein CARSPNAGWSYNEQFF.

The chain joins TRBV5-3 to TRBJ1-5; weak D call: TRBD1 (6 bases). TRBV5-3 is an ORF; its function is uncertain. Trimming cost V 4 bases and J 5 bases, with 16 bases left between them. This CDR3 is built from 15 residues. CDR3 residues: CARSTGQCRDQPQHF. In nucleotides, the CDR3 is TGTGCCAGAAGCACCGGACAGTGTAGGGATCAGCCCCAGCATTTT.

This sequence joins TRBV7-2 and TRBJ1-2, with 7 bases fitting TRBD1. V trimming: 4 bases; J trimming: 7 bases; junction bases outside the gene matches: 6. This CDR3 comprises 13 residues. The germline CDR1 and CDR2 sequences are SGHTA and FQGNSA. The CDR3 sequence is CASSSDRVAGYTF. CDR3 nucleotides: TGTGCCAGCAGCTCCGACAGGGTAGCTGGCTACACCTTC.

The rearrangement uses TRBV18 and TRBJ1-3; TRBD1 matches 8 bases. Losses at the gene ends were 5 bases for V and 4 bases for J; bases not matched to a gene: 10. There are 16 residues in the CDR3. From germline, CDR1 is KGHSH and CDR2 LQKENI. The CDR3: CASSENGQGRGNTIYF. The DNA for the CDR3 is TGTGCCAGCTCAGAAAACGGACAGGGCCGCGGAAACACCATATATTTT.

This chain uses TRBV9 with TRBJ2-2; TRBD1 agrees at 7 bases. The germline CDR1 and CDR2 sequences are SGDLS and YYNGEE. This CDR3 has 15 residues. The J segment lost 8 bases and the V segment lost 0 bases, leaving 7 bases of the junction unmatched. DNA for the CDR3: TGTGCCAGCAGCGTAGGACAGGGATACGCAGGGGAGCTGTTTTTT. This codes for CASSVGQGYAGELFF.

This sequence joins TRBV10-3 and TRBJ1-5; 10 bases are a match to TRBD1. Germline V CDR1 and CDR2: ENHRY, SYGVKD. V lost 6 bases to trimming and J lost 5 bases; unmatched junction nucleotides: 4. This CDR3 comprises 14 residues. CDR3 coding DNA: TGTGCCATCAGCGACAGGGGGCGGGATCAGCCCCAGCATTTT. This encodes CAISDRGRDQPQHF.

Notes on this clone: This sample also contains other DNA sequences that code for the same CDR3. CDR3 DNA sequence: TGTGCCGTACCGAGGGAGGCGAACACTGAAGCTTTCTTT. Translating gives CAVPREANTEAFF. The V and J genes are TRBV7-9 and TRBJ1-1; D uncertain. CDR1 and CDR2 from the germline V gene are SEHNR and FQNEAQ (reference sequence). Trimming stripped 11 bases from V and 1 base from J, with 14 bases between. There are 13 residues in the CDR3.

The V gene is TRBV6-4, the J gene TRBJ2-3; D is perhaps TRBD2 (5 bases). The CDR3 extends over 13 amino acids. Germline V gene lookup returns CDR1 MRHNA and CDR2 SNTAGT. V was cut by 3 bases and J by 1 base, with 5 bases left in between. The CDR3 region is CASSEAGTDTQYF. Here the CDR3 DNA reads TGTGCCAGCAGTGAAGCGGGCACAGATACGCAGTATTTT.

This clone was seen more than once but under ten times. The chain has TRBV7-2 and TRBJ1-5, with D possibly matching TRBD1 (6 bases). Trimming cost V 3 bases and J 7 bases, with 16 bases left between them. The germline V gene encodes CDR1 SGHTA and CDR2 FQGNSA. CDR3 length: 15 residues. The CDR3: CASSFFKGVGQPQHF. Written as DNA, the CDR3 is TGTGCCAGCAGCTTCTTTAAGGGGGTAGGACAGCCCCAGCATTTT.

V gene TRBV5-4 combines with J gene TRBJ2-5, with TRBD1 identical over 12 bases. After removal of 4 bases from V and 5 bases from J, the junction contained 15 bases not matched to a gene. Germline values: CDR1 SGHNT, CDR2 YYREEE (reference sequence). The length of the CDR3 is 18 residues. CDR3 in amino acids: CASSAGRDRGRFKETQYF. The CDR3 coding sequence is TGTGCCAGCAGCGCCGGCCGGGACAGGGGGCGCTTCAAGGAGACCCAGTACTTC.

The V call is TRBV27, the J call TRBJ1-1, with D hard to call. CDR3 length: 13 amino acids. V was pared by 4 bases and J by 6 bases, with 12 bases between. Germline V lookup: CDR1 MNHEY, CDR2 SMNVEV (reference sequence). The CDR3 region has the DNA TGTGCCAGCAGTTCTCACCCTTCGGCTGAAGCTTTCTTT. Its protein product is CASSSHPSAEAFF.

The rearrangement uses TRBV30 and TRBJ1-2; a possible D gene is TRBD1 (6 bases). Trimming took off 4 bases at V and 13 bases at J, with 19 bases between the two ends. CDR1 and CDR2 (germline): GTSNPN, SVGIG (reference sequence). The CDR3 has 12 amino acids. CDR3 protein: CAWKLQGRSGTF. CDR3 nucleotides: TGTGCCTGGAAACTACAGGGCCGGTCCGGCACCTTC. Full variable domain (rest looked up from reference TRBV30 and TRBJ1-2): SQTIHQWPATLVQPVGSPLSLECTVEGTSNPNLYWYRQAAGRGLQLLFYSVGIGQISSEVPQNLSASRPQDRQFILSSKKLLLSDSGFYLCAWKLQGRSGTFGSGTRLTVV.

The sample holds a few counts of this clone. The rearrangement uses TRBV7-8 and TRBJ2-5; TRBD2 matches 8 bases. With 8 bases clipped from V and 3 bases from J, the junction kept 14 bases outside the gene matches. This CDR3 has 16 residues. The germline CDR1 and CDR2 sequences are SGHVS and FQNEAQ. Written as DNA, the CDR3 is TGTGCCAGCTTACCCTCCCGAGCAGCGGGAGAAGAGACCCAGTACTTC. This sequence encodes CASLPSRAAGEETQYF.

The rearrangement joins TRBV5-4 to TRBJ1-5; 8 positions match TRBD1. From germline, CDR1 is SGHNT and CDR2 YYREEE (reference sequence). The ends lost 3 bases at V and 8 bases at J; junction bases unmatched: 7. The CDR3 spans 14 residues. The CDR3 loop is CASSYGTGKEPQHF. The CDR3 nucleotides read TGTGCCAGCAGCTATGGGACAGGCAAGGAGCCCCAGCATTTT.

The V and J genes are TRBV5-1 and TRBJ2-2; D possibly corresponds to TRBD2 (6 bases). CDR1 and CDR2 from the germline V gene are SGHRS and YFSETQ. The CDR3 spans 15 residues. V lost 0 bases to trimming and J lost 6 bases, with 12 bases between them. CDR3 in DNA: TGCGCCAGCAGCTTGGAGGAGGGGAGTGCCGGGGAGCTGTTTTTT. Its protein is CASSLEEGSAGELFF.

This clone was seen just once. This chain connects TRBV7-9 to TRBJ1-1, with D possibly matching TRBD1 (5 bases). This CDR3 spans 15 amino acids. The germline CDR1 and CDR2 sequences are SEHNR and FQNEAQ (reference sequence). Trimming left V 6 bases short and J 0 bases short, with 14 bases between. The CDR3 DNA reads TGTGCCAGCAGAGTTGGGGCGGTCTTGAACACTGAAGCTTTCTTT. Translating gives CASRVGAVLNTEAFF.

This clone occurred once. The genes are TRBV5-1 and TRBJ2-2, with TRBD2 as a possible D gene (7 bases). V was pared by 4 bases and J by 7 bases, with 14 bases between. CDR1 is SGHRS and CDR2 is YFSETQ in the germline V gene. CDR3 size: 14 residues. The CDR3: CASSTGGRDGELFF. DNA of the CDR3: TGCGCCAGCAGCACGGGGGGCAGGGACGGGGAGCTGTTTTTT.

The chain has TRBV7-2 and TRBJ2-1; D unresolved. Germline V gene sequence: CDR1 SGHTA, CDR2 FQGNSA. V lost 6 bases and J 15 bases, leaving 15 bases between the germline ends. The CDR3 runs to 11 residues. The DNA of the CDR3 is TGTGCCAGCAGACTTAACGGTGTGATGTTCTTC. Translation gives CASRLNGVMFF.

This clone was counted only a few times. The V gene is TRBV10-3, the J gene TRBJ2-3; 10 bases fit TRBD2. CDR1 and CDR2 from the germline V gene are ENHRY and SYGVKD. The CDR3 spans 17 residues. The V segment lost 6 bases and the J segment 0 bases; nucleotides outside the gene matches: 9. The CDR3, as DNA: TGTGCCATCAGCCAGGTAGCGGGGGGATCTAGCACAGATACGCAGTATTTT. This codes for CAISQVAGGSSTDTQYF.

V and J are TRBV16 and TRBJ1-1; no clear D. Looked up from germline, CDR1 is KGHSY and CDR2 is FQNENV. Trimming took 8 bases from V and 0 from J, leaving 7 bases between them. This CDR3 comprises 12 residues. The CDR3 DNA follows: TGTGCCAGCTCCCCGGTGAACACTGAAGCTTTCTTT. Its translation: CASSPVNTEAFF. Combining the CDR3 with reference TRBV16 and TRBJ1-1 gives the whole variable domain GEEVAQTPKHLVRGEGQKAKLYCAPIKGHSYVFWYQQVLKNEFKFLISFQNENVFDETGMPKERFSAKCLPNSPCSLEIQATKLEDSAVYFCASSPVNTEAFFGQGTRLTVV.

The chain carries TRBV10-3 and TRBJ1-2, with TRBD1 identical over 10 bases. The germline V gene encodes CDR1 ENHRY and CDR2 SYGVKD. Germline trimming cut 3 bases from V and 0 bases from J; bases unmatched to any gene: 16. There are 20 residues in the CDR3. Written as DNA, the CDR3 is TGTGCCATCAGTGAAGGTGGACAGGGGGTTGTTGGATTAACTAACTATGGCTACACCTTC. As protein: CAISEGGQGVVGLTNYGYTF.

The V call is TRBV28, the J call TRBJ2-2; 11 bases match TRBD2. The V and J ends lost 2 bases and 3 bases, in that order; junction bases with no gene match: 5. CDR3 length equals 17 residues. The germline V gene encodes CDR1 MDHEN and CDR2 SYDVKM. In DNA form, the CDR3 reads TGTGCCAGCAGTTTAAGTAGCGGGAGGGCCCACACCGGGGAGCTGTTTTTT. Its translation is CASSLSSGRAHTGELFF. Using reference TRBV28 and TRBJ2-2 for the parts outside the CDR3, the full variable domain is DVKVTQSSRYLVKRTGEKVFLECVQDMDHENMFWYRQDPGLGLRLIYFSYDVKMKEKGDIPEGYSVSREKKERFSLILESASTNQTSMYLCASSLSSGRAHTGELFFGEGSRLTVL.

The chain employs TRBV6-1 and TRBJ2-7; a possible D gene is TRBD1 (6 bases). Germline V gene lookup returns CDR1 MNHNS and CDR2 SASEGT. CDR3 length: 16 residues. V was pared by 0 bases and J by 0 bases, with 12 bases between. CDR3 nucleotides: TGTGCCAGCAGTGAAGCGGGGCAGGGGTCCTCCTACGAGCAGTACTTC. It is translated as CASSEAGQGSSYEQYF.